The sequence of this TCR beta chain was determined in a study of blood T cell repertoires in COVID-19. Generated by immunoSEQ multiplex PCR, the TCRdb table keeps only in-frame clones and is missing some. The sample carries around 160,000 clones, 70% to 90% recorded once. The origin of this receptor is a woman between 55 and 75 years old with COVID-19, enrolled during active disease. Sequencing input: peripheral blood.

In DNA, the CDR3 is TGTGCCAGCACTCCCCAAGGGAGCCAGGGAGGCACTGAAGCTTTCTTT. Translation: CASTPQGSQGGTEAFF. The rearrangement joins TRBV6-6 to TRBJ1-1; TRBD1 is a possible D gene (5 bases). Between the trimmed V and J ends, which lost 7 bases and 4 bases, there was a span of 22 bases. The CDR3 is made up of 16 amino acids. Germline CDR1 reads MNHNY; CDR2 reads SVGAGI (reference sequence).